Following are 11 T cell receptor beta chains from one sample sequenced in a study of blood T cell repertoires in COVID-19. Profiled with immunoSEQ multiplex PCR; TCRdb holds only in-frame clones, not every one. The sample comprises about 120,000 clones, 70% to 80% of which are singletons, and 3% to 4.5% rests with the top ten. Specimen: peripheral blood. These receptors were collected from an elderly woman with acute or convalescent COVID-19.

The chain is built from TRBV21-1 and TRBJ1-1. TRBV21-1 is tagged as a pseudogene. The CDR3 extends over 13 amino acids. CDR3 loop: CASSTKHNTEAFF. CDR3 nucleotide sequence: TGTGCCAGCAGCACTAAGCATAACACTGAAGCTTTCTTT.

This clone has more than one count but fewer than ten. The J gene is TRBJ1-5, the V gene TRBV30, with D possibly being TRBD1 (6 bases). The CDR3 runs 15 residues. Germline CDR1 reads GTSNPN; CDR2 reads SVGIG (reference sequence). V was trimmed by 1 base and J by 7 bases, leaving 17 bases between them. The CDR3 sequence is CAWSGYGSGGQPQHF. In DNA form, the CDR3 reads TGTGCCTGGAGTGGGTACGGGAGCGGGGGCCAGCCCCAGCATTTT.

The gene calls are TRBV7-3 and TRBJ2-3, with TRBD1 as a possible D gene (5 bases). Germline CDR1 is SGHTA and CDR2 is FQGTGA. With 5 bases removed from V and 1 base from J, the gap between germline ends came to 13 bases. The CDR3 length is 15 residues. The CDR3 reads CASSLRGDGTDTQYF. The CDR3 bases are TGTGCCAGCAGCCTTAGGGGCGACGGCACAGATACGCAGTATTTT.

The chain combines TRBV7-3 with TRBJ2-1; D unclear. There are 16 residues in the CDR3. V lost 2 bases and J 0 bases, leaving 11 bases between the germline ends. Germline V lookup: CDR1 SGHTA, CDR2 FQGTGA. As DNA, the CDR3 is TGTGCCAGCAGCTTACGTGGGCAGAGCTCCTACAATGAGCAGTTCTTC. Residues: CASSLRGQSSYNEQFF.

The V and J genes are TRBV5-3 and TRBJ1-6; D remains unclear. TRBV5-3 is filed as an ORF, its function uncertain. V was clipped by 4 bases and J by 1 base, with 27 bases between them. This CDR3 has 21 residues. CDR3 coding DNA: TGTGCCAGAAGCACCACGGAGTGTCTCCCACTAGTAAAGTCCTATAATTCACCCCTCCACTTT. Translation gives CARSTTECLPLVKSYNSPLHF.

The CDR3 DNA reads TGTGCCAGCAGCTTTCGCGGGACTCCTGACCAGTTCTTC. Its protein is CASSFRGTPDQFF. The rearrangement uses TRBV5-6 and TRBJ2-1, with D perhaps TRBD2 (6 bases). CDR3 length: 13 amino acids. Trimming pared 2 bases from V and 13 bases from J, leaving 16 bases between. The V gene's germline CDR1 is SGHDT and CDR2 YYEEEE.

This chain's CDR3 is CASSFQRRYGYTF. DNA of the CDR3: TGTGCCAGCAGCTTTCAGAGGAGGTATGGCTACACCTTC. The chain carries TRBV12-3 or TRBV12-4 and TRBJ1-2; D is uncertain. The CDR3 is made up of 13 amino acids. Between the trimmed V and J ends, which lost 6 bases and 5 bases, there was a span of 13 bases.

This clone has only one observation. The chain has TRBV4-3 and TRBJ2-3, with TRBD2 matching over 11 bases. The CDR3 sequence is 17 residues long. The V and J ends lost 4 bases and 3 bases, in that order; junction bases with no gene match: 9. Germline CDR1 is LGHNA and CDR2 is YSLEER. CDR3 coding DNA: TGCGCCAGCAGCCCCGCGCACTCTAGCGGGAGGACAGATACGCAGTATTTT. Protein sequence: CASSPAHSSGRTDTQYF.

The chain combines TRBV20-1 with TRBJ2-7; D is uncertain. Germline-derived CDR1 and CDR2 are DFQATT and SNEGSKA (reference sequence). The CDR3 loop spans 11 amino acids. V lost 5 bases and J 4 bases, leaving 9 bases between the germline ends. The CDR3 is CSAGPTYEQYF. The CDR3 coding sequence is TGCAGTGCTGGCCCGACATACGAGCAGTACTTC.

This clone was seen a few times. This chain joins TRBV3-1 (or the pseudogene TRBV3-2) and TRBJ1-1; a weak D match, TRBD1 (6 bases). Between the trimmed V and J ends, which lost 6 bases and 7 bases, there was a span of 18 bases. In germline, CDR1 is LGHDT, CDR2 YNNKEL (reference sequence). CDR3 length: 14 residues. In DNA form, the CDR3 reads TGTGCCAGCAGTCAGGAAGTGGGGGGGCGTGAAGCTTTCTTT. Protein: CASSQEVGGREAFF.

The chain links TRBV6-5 to TRBJ2-3; 8 bases align to TRBD2. The trim removed 7 bases at V and 2 bases at J, leaving 5 bases unmatched. CDR1 MNHEY and CDR2 SVGAGI come from the germline V gene. The CDR3 totals 14 residues. CDR3: CASTRGGYTDTQYF. The CDR3 DNA sequence: TGTGCCAGCACTCGGGGGGGGTACACAGATACGCAGTATTTT.